The rows below give T cell receptor beta chains drawn from one sample of a study of resident and recirculating memory T cells in vitiligo. Some clones are missing from TCRdb's copy, which holds only in-frame ones; the method was immunoSEQ multiplex PCR. The sample has about 76,000 clones; about 90% are singletons. The specimen was blood. These receptors were collected from a male donor with vitiligo. The CDR3 runs from the conserved cysteine through the conserved F or W. Fields, in order: D gene, J gene, V gene, clone size, CDR3 protein, CDR3 DNA. The D gene is left open where the match is weak. Clone sizes are given selectively: once, few, many, or a class where the clone is expanded.

. | TRBJ1-4 | TRBV7-8 | . | CASSFRPGHGEKLFF | TGTGCCAGCAGCTTTCGACCGGGACATGGCGAAAAACTGTTTTTT
. | TRBJ2-5 | TRBV6-1 | . | CASSEAAGHRGETQYF | TGTGCCAGCAGTGAAGCTGCAGGTCATAGGGGGGAGACCCAGTACTTC
TRBD1 | TRBJ1-2 | TRBV28 | once | CASSPLRDRRGYTF | TGTGCCAGCAGTCCCCTGAGGGACAGGCGGGGCTACACCTTC
. | TRBJ1-2 | TRBV7-9 | few | CASSLASGYTF | TGTGCCAGCAGCTTAGCAAGCGGCTACACCTTC
. | TRBJ2-5 | TRBV19 | . | CASRERDGQETQYF | TGTGCCAGTAGAGAACGGGATGGACAAGAGACCCAGTACTTC
. | TRBJ2-7 | TRBV29-1 | . | CSVEGEETYEQYF | TGCAGCGTAGAGGGGGAAGAAACCTACGAGCAGTACTTC
. | TRBJ2-2 | TRBV21-1 | . | CASSKVVAGGPTGELFF | TGTGCCAGCAGCAAAGTAGTGGCGGGAGGGCCCACCGGGGAGCTGTTTTTT
. | TRBJ2-5 | TRBV7-7 | . | CASSARWGGTETQYF | TGTGCCAGCAGCGCCCGGTGGGGGGGCACAGAGACCCAGTACTTC
. | TRBJ2-5 | TRBV4-2 | . | CASSQDWAAGETQYF | TGTGCCAGCAGCCAAGATTGGGCCGCGGGGGAGACCCAGTACTTC
TRBD2 | TRBJ2-1 | TRBV27 | . | CASSPTPRTSSYNEQFF | TGTGCCAGCAGCCCTACACCTCGGACTAGCTCCTACAATGAGCAGTTCTTC
TRBD1 | TRBJ2-2 | TRBV9 | . | CASSASDRGNTGELFF | TGTGCCAGCAGCGCGTCCGACAGGGGGAACACCGGGGAGCTGTTTTTT
TRBD2 | TRBJ2-1 | TRBV11-3 | . | CASSPGTTNEQFF | TGTGCCAGCAGCCCCGGGACTACCAATGAGCAGTTCTTC
TRBD2 | TRBJ2-2 | TRBV2 | . | CASSGLTSGRAPGTGELFF | TGTGCCAGCAGTGGACTAACTAGCGGGAGGGCCCCGGGCACCGGGGAGCTGTTTTTT
TRBD1 | TRBJ1-1 | TRBV5-1 | once | CASSLTDGGQAEAFF | TGCGCCAGCAGCCTCACGGACGGGGGACAGGCTGAAGCTTTCTTT
. | TRBJ2-2 | TRBV10-3 | once | CAIRASRLRGVGELFF | TGTGCCATCAGGGCCAGCCGACTGCGAGGTGTCGGGGAGCTGTTTTTT